This T cell receptor beta chain was sequenced for a study of T cells after posttransplantation cyclophosphamide. Only in-frame clones appear in the TCRdb table, and some are missing; sequencing was by immunoSEQ multiplex PCR. The table records approximately 30,000 clones, roughly 89% of them present only once. Germline CDR1 is LNHNV and CDR2 is YYDKDF (reference sequence). The CDR3 sequence is 14 residues long. The J segment lost 2 bases and the V segment lost 8 bases, leaving 6 bases of the junction unmatched. As for this clone: The antigen remains unidentified.

Study-level findings and limits: Tissue-infiltrating T cells from skin or gut overlapped little with blood T cells.

The sample comprised PBMCs. V usage is TRBV15 and J usage is TRBJ2-7; 10 nucleotides match TRBD1. This clonotype was sampled from a man aged 45-65 years. CDR3 protein: CATRDRGGAYEQYF. The CDR3 DNA reads TGTGCCACCCGGGACAGGGGTGGGGCCTACGAGCAGTACTTC.